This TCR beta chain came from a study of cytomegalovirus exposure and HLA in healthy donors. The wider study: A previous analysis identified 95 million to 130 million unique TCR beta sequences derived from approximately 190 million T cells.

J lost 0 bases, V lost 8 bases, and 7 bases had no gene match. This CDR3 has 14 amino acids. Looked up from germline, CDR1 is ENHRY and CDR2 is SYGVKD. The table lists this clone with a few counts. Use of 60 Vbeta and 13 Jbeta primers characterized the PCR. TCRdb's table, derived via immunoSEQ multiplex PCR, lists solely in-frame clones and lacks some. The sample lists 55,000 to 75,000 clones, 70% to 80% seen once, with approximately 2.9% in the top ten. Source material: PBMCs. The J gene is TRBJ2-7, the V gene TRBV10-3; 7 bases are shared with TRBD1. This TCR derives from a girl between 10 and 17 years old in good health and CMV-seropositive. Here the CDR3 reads CAIREGAISYEQYF. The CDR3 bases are TGTGCCATCCGCGAGGGGGCGATCTCCTACGAGCAGTACTTC.